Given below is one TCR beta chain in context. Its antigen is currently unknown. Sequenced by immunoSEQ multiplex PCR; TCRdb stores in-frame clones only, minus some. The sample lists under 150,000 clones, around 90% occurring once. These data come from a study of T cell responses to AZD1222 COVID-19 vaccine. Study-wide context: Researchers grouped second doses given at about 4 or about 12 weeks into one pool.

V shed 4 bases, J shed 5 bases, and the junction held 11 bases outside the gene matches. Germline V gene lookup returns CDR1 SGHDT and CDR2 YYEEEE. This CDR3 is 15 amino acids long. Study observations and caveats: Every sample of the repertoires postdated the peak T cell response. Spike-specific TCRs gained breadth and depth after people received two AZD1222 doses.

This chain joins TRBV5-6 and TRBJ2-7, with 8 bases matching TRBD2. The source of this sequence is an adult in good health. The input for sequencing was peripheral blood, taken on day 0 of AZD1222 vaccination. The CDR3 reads CASSPIAGQQHEQYF. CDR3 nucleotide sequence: TGTGCCAGCAGCCCCATAGCGGGACAACAACACGAGCAGTACTTC.